This T cell receptor beta chain appears in the sequencing data of a study of blood T cell repertoires in COVID-19. Study details: Some COVID-19 samples were acute and others convalescent; all came from the United States, Italy and Spain. T cells, B-cell-depleted T cells, or PBMCs supplied cDNA or gDNA.

The CDR3 has 17 residues. CDR1 and CDR2 (germline): MDHEN, SYDVKM. Trimming took 4 bases from V and 7 from J, leaving 25 bases between them. Original data processing: Cell counts per sample came from amplifying reference gene primers. Profiling relied on immunoSEQ multiplex PCR, and the TCRdb table lists in-frame clones only, not all of them. V, J and clone size are those of that table, while D and trimming were read from the DNA. The sample lists about 100,000 clones, 65% to 80% occurring once. The V gene is TRBV28, the J gene TRBJ2-5, with D possibly matching TRBD1 (6 bases). The sequenced sample consisted of peripheral blood. The sequence was collected from a man between 65 and 80 years old with active or convalescent COVID-19. DNA for the CDR3: TGTGCCAGCAGTTCCCACATCCGGGACAACCAAAGCGGGACCCAGTACTTC. Its protein product is CASSSHIRDNQSGTQYF. Looking up the rest from reference TRBV28 and TRBJ2-5 gives the full variable domain: DVKVTQSSRYLVKRTGEKVFLECVQDMDHENMFWYRQDPGLGLRLIYFSYDVKMKEKGDIPEGYSVSREKKERFSLILESASTNQTSMYLCASSSHIRDNQSGTQYFGPGTRLLVL.